This record covers a single T cell receptor beta chain. The source of the sample is a study of blood T cell repertoires in COVID-19. Looking at the study overall: Italy, Spain and the United States were the sources of the convalescent and acute COVID-19 samples. T cells, B-cell-depleted T cells, or PBMCs supplied cDNA or gDNA.

Authors' data handling: The assay estimated nucleated cells by amplifying reference gene primers. TCRdb keeps only in-frame clones here, not all; method: immunoSEQ multiplex PCR. V and J calls and clone size are those listed in that table; D and trimming were worked out from the DNA. The sample includes under 150,000 clones, 80% seen only once; the top ten take 10% to 15%. This sequence originates from a man aged 55 to 70 with active or convalescent COVID-19. Sequenced input: peripheral blood.

For the CDR3, the DNA is TGTGCCACCCAGACAGGGGGAGGAACCGGGGAGCTGTTTTTT. Its translation is CATQTGGGTGELFF. J is TRBJ2-2 and V is TRBV24-1; 9 bases match TRBD1. This CDR3 is 14 amino acids long. The V gene end was trimmed by 9 bases and the J gene end by 5 bases; junction bases not matched to a gene: 6. Germline V gene sequence: CDR1 KGHDR, CDR2 SFDVKD.